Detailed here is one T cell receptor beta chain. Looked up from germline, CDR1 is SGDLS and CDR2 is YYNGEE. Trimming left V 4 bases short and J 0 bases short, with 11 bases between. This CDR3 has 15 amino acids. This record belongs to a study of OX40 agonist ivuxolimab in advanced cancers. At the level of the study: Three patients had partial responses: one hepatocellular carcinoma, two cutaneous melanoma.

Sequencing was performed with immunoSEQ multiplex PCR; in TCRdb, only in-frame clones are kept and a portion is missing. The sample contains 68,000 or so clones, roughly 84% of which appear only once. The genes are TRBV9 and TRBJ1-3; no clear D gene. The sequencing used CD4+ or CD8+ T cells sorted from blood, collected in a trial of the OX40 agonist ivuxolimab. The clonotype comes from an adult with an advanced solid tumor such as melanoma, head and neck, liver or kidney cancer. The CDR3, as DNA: TGTGCCAGCAGCCCCGGATCTTCCTCTGGAAACACCATATATTTT. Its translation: CASSPGSSSGNTIYF.